These 29 T cell receptor beta chains were all obtained from the same sample, sequenced in a study of blood T cell repertoires in COVID-19. Libraries were prepared by immunoSEQ multiplex PCR; TCRdb keeps only in-frame clonotypes and omits some of them. The sample lists approximately 250,000 clones, 86% occurring once. Material: peripheral blood. These receptors came from a middle-aged man with active or convalescent COVID-19.

A few counts support this clone. The rearrangement joins TRBV19 to TRBJ1-5; 8 nucleotides agree with TRBD1. After removal of 10 bases from V and 4 bases from J, the junction contained 15 bases not matched to a gene. The germline gives CDR1 LNHDA, CDR2 SQIVND (reference sequence). CDR3 length equals 16 residues. The CDR3, as DNA: TGTGCCACCTGGGGACAGGCCCAGGGTTTGAATCAGCCCCAGCATTTT. Amino acids: CATWGQAQGLNQPQHF.

This clone was counted between two and nine times. This chain joins TRBV4-1 and TRBJ1-4, with 8 bases lining up with TRBD1. The V and J ends lost 0 bases and 7 bases, in that order; junction bases with no gene match: 7. The CDR3 is 16 residues long. Looked up from germline, CDR1 is MGHRA and CDR2 is YSYEKL. The CDR3 region has the DNA TGCGCCAGCAGCCAAGAGCTGAGACAGGGGTTTGAAAAACTGTTTTTT. This gives the protein CASSQELRQGFEKLFF.

The chain couples TRBV13 to TRBJ1-4; TRBD1 matches at 9 bases. This CDR3 comprises 15 residues. The germline gives CDR1 PRHDT, CDR2 FYEKMQ (reference sequence). V was pared by 3 bases and J by 7 bases, with 6 bases of the junction left unmatched. The CDR3 is CASSFTGGSTEKLFF. The CDR3 DNA reads TGTGCCAGCAGCTTCACAGGGGGCTCGACTGAAAAACTGTTTTTT.

The chain combines TRBV6-6 with TRBJ1-6, with TRBD1 matching 7 bases. Germline loops: CDR1 MNHNY, CDR2 SVGAGI (reference sequence). J lost 7 bases, V lost 2 bases, and 2 bases had no gene match. This CDR3 is 14 amino acids long. CDR3 loop: CASSYRDSNSPLHF. In nucleotides, the CDR3 is TGTGCCAGCAGTTACAGGGACAGCAATTCACCCCTCCACTTT.

The gene calls are TRBV5-1 and TRBJ2-1; the D gene is possibly TRBD1 (6 bases). V gave up 0 bases and J gave up 9 bases, with 28 bases separating them. This CDR3 region has 19 residues. The germline CDR1 and CDR2 sequences are SGHRS and YFSETQ. The CDR3 nucleotides read TGCGCCAGCAGCTTGGGCTTCAATAGCAGGGCGCTCAGGGGTGTTGAGCAGTTCTTC. It encodes CASSLGFNSRALRGVEQFF.

V usage is TRBV20-1 and J usage is TRBJ1-2; D perhaps matches TRBD1 (5 bases). V dropped 5 bases and J dropped 2 bases, with 12 bases sitting between them. The length of the CDR3 is 13 residues. CDR1 and CDR2 from the germline V gene are DFQATT and SNEGSKA (reference sequence). The DNA of the CDR3 is TGCAGTGCTGGTGGGGCAGTCAACTATGGCTACACCTTC. Protein product: CSAGGAVNYGYTF.

The rearrangement uses TRBV5-4 and TRBJ2-2; TRBD2 is a possible D gene (6 bases). The CDR3 consists of 15 residues. V was pared by 1 base and J by 6 bases, with 13 bases between. Germline CDR1 SGHNT, CDR2 YYREEE (reference sequence). The CDR3 reads CASSLPGERSGELFF. The CDR3 DNA reads as TGTGCCAGCAGCTTGCCGGGAGAACGTTCCGGGGAGCTGTTTTTT.

The J gene is TRBJ1-6, the V gene TRBV28; 8 bases map to TRBD1. CDR3 length: 17 residues. J gave up 10 bases and V 3 bases, and 14 bases lay outside the gene matches. Germline V gene data show CDR1 as MDHEN and CDR2 as SYDVKM. CDR3 region: CASSLRGTGRSGSPLHF. The DNA of the CDR3 is TGTGCCAGCAGTTTGCGAGGGACAGGACGGTCTGGATCACCCCTCCACTTT.

V is TRBV5-1 and J is TRBJ2-1; the match to TRBD1 covers 8 bases. The trim removed 0 bases at V and 5 bases at J, leaving 4 bases unmatched. The CDR3 is made up of 15 amino acids. Germline V gene data show CDR1 as SGHRS and CDR2 as YFSETQ. The DNA for the CDR3 is TGCGCCAGCAGCTTGGGCGGGACAGGTAACAATGAGCAGTTCTTC. It is translated as CASSLGGTGNNEQFF.

This chain links TRBV2 with TRBJ2-3; a possible D gene is TRBD2 (5 bases). Per the germline V gene, CDR1 is SNHLY and CDR2 is FYNNEI. The V end lost 8 bases, the J end lost 3 bases, and 15 bases lay between the germline ends. The CDR3 has 14 residues. CDR3 nucleotides: TGTGCCAGCTCAGCGTACGGGATTACAGATACGCAGTATTTT. It translates to CASSAYGITDTQYF.

This clone was observed a single time. The CDR3 here is CASSPREGTDTQYF. The CDR3 nucleotides are TGTGCCAGTAGTCCCAGGGAGGGCACAGATACGCAGTATTTT. This chain joins TRBV19 and TRBJ2-3; D might be TRBD2 (6 bases). The CDR3 contains 14 residues. Germline loops: CDR1 LNHDA, CDR2 SQIVND (reference sequence). With 5 bases removed from V and 1 base from J, the gap between germline ends came to 10 bases.

This clone was seen once. The chain carries TRBV3-1 (or the pseudogene TRBV3-2) and TRBJ2-5; 9 bases match TRBD1. The junction had 6 bases not matched to a gene; V was cut back by 0 bases and J by 4 bases. The germline gives CDR1 LGHDT, CDR2 YNNKEL (reference sequence). The CDR3 runs to 16 residues. The CDR3 DNA reads as TGTGCCAGCAGCCAAGAAACAGGGGGCATAGGAGAGACCCAGTACTTC. Protein: CASSQETGGIGETQYF.

The chain combines TRBV5-1 with TRBJ1-2; possible D gene TRBD1, 6 bases. The length of the CDR3 is 15 residues. V dropped 3 bases and J dropped 3 bases, with 15 bases sitting between them. Looked up from germline, CDR1 is SGHRS and CDR2 is YFSETQ. For the CDR3, the DNA is TGCGCCAGCAGCTCCGCAGGGGCGGGTGACTATGGCTACACCTTC. Amino acids: CASSSAGAGDYGYTF. Together with reference TRBV5-1 and TRBJ1-2, the CDR3 gives the full variable domain: KAGVTQTPRYLIKTRGQQVTLSCSPISGHRSVSWYQQTPGQGLQFLFEYFSETQRNKGNFPGRFSGRQFSNSRSEMNVSTLELGDSALYLCASSSAGAGDYGYTFGSGTRLTVV.

This rearrangement joins TRBV2 to TRBJ1-5; tentative D call: TRBD1 (6 bases). CDR1 and CDR2 (germline): SNHLY, FYNNEI. V was trimmed by 6 bases and J by 4 bases, leaving 13 bases between them. This CDR3 has 14 residues. Written as DNA, the CDR3 is TGTGCCAGCAGAACACAGGGCCCTAATCAGCCCCAGCATTTT. Protein: CASRTQGPNQPQHF.

This clone has just one count. The chain employs TRBV5-1 and TRBJ2-1; 9 nucleotides align to TRBD2. The junction had 4 bases not matched to a gene; V was cut back by 0 bases and J by 6 bases. There are 15 residues in the CDR3. Germline lookup yields CDR1 SGHRS and CDR2 YFSETQ. This chain's CDR3 is CASSLEWREGNEQFF. DNA for the CDR3: TGCGCCAGCAGCTTGGAATGGCGGGAGGGCAATGAGCAGTTCTTC.

V usage is TRBV18 and J usage is TRBJ1-4, with D possibly TRBD1 on 5 matching bases. V lost 0 bases to trimming and J lost 5 bases, with 16 bases between them. CDR1 is KGHSH and CDR2 is LQKENI in the germline V gene. The CDR3 runs 17 residues. For the CDR3, the DNA is TGTGCCAGCTCACCACCGAACCAACAGGTGGGGAATGAAAAACTGTTTTTT. Amino acid sequence: CASSPPNQQVGNEKLFF.

The chain links TRBV11-3 to TRBJ2-1, with D possibly TRBD2 on 6 matching bases. Trimming took 1 base from V and 9 from J, leaving 13 bases between them. CDR1 is SGHNT and CDR2 is YENEEA in the germline V gene. The CDR3 extends over 14 amino acids. The CDR3 bases are TGTGCCAGCAGCTTAGGCCGGTCGGAGGGTGAGCAGTTCTTC. This encodes CASSLGRSEGEQFF.

This chain uses TRBV9 with TRBJ2-3; D gene ambiguous. Between the trimmed V and J ends, which lost 3 bases and 1 base, there was a span of 15 bases. CDR1 SGDLS and CDR2 YYNGEE come from the germline V gene. The CDR3 is made up of 16 amino acids. In DNA, the CDR3 is TGTGCCAGCAGCGCCTCTCCGTCCGTTCGCACAGATACGCAGTATTTT. Its translation: CASSASPSVRTDTQYF.

The V and J genes are TRBV5-5 and TRBJ1-3; D is unclear. CDR1 and CDR2 (germline): SGHKS, YYEKEE (reference sequence). The V gene lost 0 bases and the J gene lost 8 bases, with 6 bases spanning the gap. The CDR3 extends over 12 amino acids. The CDR3 spells CASSLGRDTIYF. CDR3 nucleotide sequence: TGTGCCAGCAGCTTGGGACGGGACACCATATATTTT.

The chain combines TRBV11-2 with TRBJ2-2; 10 positions match TRBD2. Germline V CDR1 and CDR2: SGHAT, FQNNGV. The CDR3 contains 18 residues. The V segment lost 5 bases and the J segment 9 bases; nucleotides outside the gene matches: 18. CDR3 bases: TGTGCCAGCAGCCACCGCTTCCGTTTTAGCGGGAGGAAGCGGGAGCTGTTTTTT. Its protein product is CASSHRFRFSGRKRELFF.

The chain couples TRBV18 to TRBJ1-1; TRBD1 matches at 8 bases. The CDR3 has 13 residues. Germline V CDR1 and CDR2: KGHSH, LQKENI. With V trimmed by 2 bases and J by 6 bases, 2 bases remained unmatched. CDR3 sequence reads: CASSPRTGPEAFF. CDR3 sequence (DNA): TGTGCCAGCTCACCAAGGACAGGGCCTGAAGCTTTCTTT.

The chain is built from TRBV12-3 or TRBV12-4 and TRBJ1-2, with 8 positions matching TRBD1. V trimming: 7 bases; J trimming: 8 bases; junction bases outside the gene matches: 6. The CDR3 spans 12 residues. This CDR3 is CASKDRVRGYTF. DNA of the CDR3: TGTGCCAGCAAGGACAGGGTTCGCGGCTACACCTTC.

V gene TRBV18 combines with J gene TRBJ1-1; TRBD1 matches 8 bases. Germline assignment: CDR1 KGHSH and CDR2 LQKENI. Trimming took 5 bases from V and 2 from J; bases not matched to a gene: 10. The CDR3 is made up of 16 amino acids. The CDR3 sequence: CASSATGGVANTEAFF. In nucleotides, the CDR3 is TGTGCCAGCTCAGCCACAGGGGGGGTTGCAAACACTGAAGCTTTCTTT. Variable domain in full (rest from reference TRBV18 and TRBJ1-1): NAGVMQNPRHLVRRRGQEARLRCSPMKGHSHVYWYRQLPEEGLKFMVYLQKENIIDESGMPKERFSAEFPKEGPSILRIQQVVRGDSAAYFCASSATGGVANTEAFFGQGTRLTVV.

With respect to this clone: This sample includes further DNA sequences coding for the same CDR3. This rearrangement joins TRBV5-4 to TRBJ2-5, with a possible D match to TRBD1 (5 bases). The length of the CDR3 is 13 residues. Trimming took 4 bases from V and 3 from J, leaving 10 bases between them. CDR1 is SGHNT, CDR2 YYREEE, per germline (reference sequence). This CDR3 reads CASSLATEETQYF. CDR3 in DNA: TGTGCCAGCAGCCTCGCGACAGAAGAGACCCAGTACTTC.

The V call is TRBV6-5, the J call TRBJ1-4; 10 bases map to TRBD1. The CDR3 covers 16 residues. Per the germline V gene, CDR1 is MNHEY and CDR2 is SVGAGI. J was trimmed by 0 bases and V by 2 bases; bases with no gene match: 0. CDR3 loop: CASSYGTGATNEKLFF. The CDR3 nucleotides read TGTGCCAGCAGTTACGGGACAGGGGCAACTAATGAAAAACTGTTTTTT.

This chain joins TRBV29-1 and TRBJ2-5, with 9 bases identical to TRBD2. Germline-derived CDR1 and CDR2 are SQVTM and ANQGSEA. J was trimmed by 4 bases and V by 1 base; bases with no gene match: 10. The CDR3 extends over 16 amino acids. CDR3 coding DNA: TGCAGCGTTGAAGTTAGCCGTCTACTAGCGGGAGAGACCCAGTACTTC. Translated: CSVEVSRLLAGETQYF.

The gene calls are TRBV19 and TRBJ1-4; 10 bases fit TRBD1. CDR1 and CDR2 from the germline V gene are LNHDA and SQIVND (reference sequence). J lost 5 bases, V lost 6 bases, and 6 bases had no gene match. This CDR3 region has 15 residues. The CDR3 is CASRTGTGDNEKLFF. The CDR3 DNA is TGTGCCAGTAGAACCGGGACAGGGGACAATGAAAAACTGTTTTTT. Complete variable domain (other parts from reference TRBV19 and TRBJ1-4): DGGITQSPKYLFRKEGQNVTLSCEQNLNHDAMYWYRQDPGQGLRLIYYSQIVNDFQKGDIAEGYSVSREKKESFPLTVTSAQKNPTAFYLCASRTGTGDNEKLFFGSGTQLSVL.

V and J are TRBV30 and TRBJ2-1; the match to TRBD1 covers 10 bases. The V gene end was trimmed by 4 bases and the J gene end by 8 bases; junction bases not matched to a gene: 5. The CDR3 totals 13 residues. Germline-derived CDR1 and CDR2 are GTSNPN and SVGIG (reference sequence). CDR3 sequence (DNA): TGTGCCTGGATCGAGGGACAGGGGTATGAGCAGTTCTTC. Protein sequence: CAWIEGQGYEQFF.

V usage is TRBV4-1 and J usage is TRBJ1-6, with 7 bases that match TRBD1. V trimming: 2 bases; J trimming: 5 bases; junction bases outside the gene matches: 6. The CDR3 extends over 16 amino acids. CDR1 and CDR2 (germline): MGHRA, YSYEKL. CDR3 coding DNA: TGCGCCAGCAGCCAACAAACCGGGACAGATAATTCACCCCTCCACTTT. The encoded protein is CASSQQTGTDNSPLHF.